This section outlines one TCR beta chain sequence together with its context. The data were obtained in a study of OX40 agonist ivuxolimab in advanced cancers. The repertoire was sequenced with immunoSEQ multiplex PCR; TCRdb's copy has only in-frame clones and lacks some. This table has just under 100,000 clones, around 94% appearing once. V lost 1 base, J lost 7 bases, and 7 bases lay in between. The CDR3 has 13 residues. The germline V gene encodes CDR1 KGHSH and CDR2 LQKENI. The source of this sequence is an adult with an advanced solid tumor such as melanoma, head and neck, liver or kidney cancer. The V gene is TRBV18, the J gene TRBJ2-2; possible D gene TRBD2, 5 bases. Here the sequenced sample was CD4+ or CD8+ T cells sorted from blood, taken in a trial of the OX40 agonist ivuxolimab. Written as DNA, the CDR3 is TGTGCCAGCTCACCACGCGCGGGCGGGGAGCTGTTTTTT. It is translated as CASSPRAGGELFF.